What follows are 18 T cell receptor beta chains derived from one specimen sequenced in a study of T-cell reconstitution after alpha-beta-depleted transplantation in children. Unique molecular identifiers were used in preparing the TCRbeta library. TCRdb redid the calling of the PCR reads with MiXCR, one entry per CDR3 protein. The table records a few hundred thousand distinct CDR3 sequences, over 20% of them present only once. The material sequenced was PBMCs, taken before TCRalphabeta/CD19-depleted stem cell transplant. The receptors come from a boy younger than two with Wiskott-Aldrich syndrome, due to receive a stem cell transplant.

The rearrangement uses TRBV15 and TRBJ2-7; 11 bases agree with TRBD1. With V trimmed by 1 base and J by 4 bases, 3 bases remained unmatched. There are 15 residues in the CDR3. Germline V gives CDR1 LNHNV, CDR2 YYDKDF (reference sequence). The CDR3, as DNA: TGTGCCACCAGCAGAGCGGGACAGGGGGTATACGAGCAGTACTTC. It translates to CATSRAGQGVYEQYF.

This clonotype occurred a few times. The chain is built from TRBV4-2 and TRBJ1-3; no definite D call. Germline assignment: CDR1 LGHNA and CDR2 YNFKEQ. Trimming cost V 2 bases and J 0 bases, with 11 bases left between them. The CDR3 spans 16 residues. In nucleotides, the CDR3 is TGTGCCAGCAGCCAAAGGTTGGACCGCTCTGGAAACACCATATATTTT. Encoded protein: CASSQRLDRSGNTIYF.

This clonotype appeared a few times. The rearrangement joins TRBV4-1 to TRBJ1-2; D not resolved. Germline V lookup: CDR1 MGHRA, CDR2 YSYEKL. The length of the CDR3 is 14 residues. V was clipped by 2 bases and J by 2 bases, with 9 bases between them. CDR3 sequence reads: CASSQQRGNYGYTF. The CDR3 nucleotides are TGCGCCAGCAGCCAACAGAGAGGAAACTATGGCTACACCTTC.

V usage is TRBV20-1 and J usage is TRBJ2-5, with unresolved D. The V and J ends lost 5 bases and 0 bases respectively, with 10 bases between them. This CDR3 comprises 13 residues. Germline values: CDR1 DFQATT, CDR2 SNEGSKA (reference sequence). The CDR3 protein is CSAPVAYQETQYF. The CDR3 DNA reads as TGCAGTGCTCCGGTGGCGTACCAAGAGACCCAGTACTTC.

The chain joins TRBV12-3 or TRBV12-4 to TRBJ2-7; TRBD2 is a possible D gene (5 bases). The germline V and J ends were trimmed by 6 bases and 3 bases, with 12 bases remaining between them. The CDR3 runs 13 residues. In nucleotides, the CDR3 is TGTGCCAGCAGGGAGCGGTATCGCTACGAGCAGTACTTC. Its translation is CASRERYRYEQYF.

The V gene is TRBV6-1, the J gene TRBJ2-3, with 7 bases matching TRBD2. Germline assignment: CDR1 MNHNS and CDR2 SASEGT. J was trimmed by 3 bases and V by 6 bases; bases with no gene match: 12. CDR3 size: 16 residues. CDR3 nucleotide sequence: TGTGCCAGCAGCCTACGCCCCCCAGCGGGAACAGATACGCAGTATTTT. Translating it yields CASSLRPPAGTDTQYF.

This clonotype appeared a few times. The genes are TRBV7-8 and TRBJ1-3, with 7 bases that match TRBD1. Looked up from germline, CDR1 is SGHVS and CDR2 is FQNEAQ. V was clipped by 5 bases and J by 0 bases; unmatched bases: 7. The CDR3 has 16 residues. The CDR3 spells CASSAGTASSGNTIYF. The CDR3, as DNA: TGTGCCAGCAGCGCCGGGACAGCGAGCTCTGGAAACACCATATATTTT.

This clonotype was counted only a few times. Written as DNA, the CDR3 is TGTGCCAGCAGCCAAGATATGGGAGAGACCCAGTACTTC. Translated, it gives CASSQDMGETQYF. The chain is built from TRBV4-2 and TRBJ2-5; unclear D gene. The germline V and J ends were trimmed by 0 bases and 4 bases, with 6 bases remaining between them. Germline-derived CDR1 and CDR2 are LGHNA and YNFKEQ. The CDR3 runs to 13 residues.

This chain joins TRBV10-3 and TRBJ2-1, with D possibly matching TRBD2 (6 bases). This CDR3 has 15 residues. V gave up 0 bases and J gave up 6 bases, with 12 bases separating them. Germline values: CDR1 ENHRY, CDR2 SYGVKD. In nucleotides, the CDR3 is TGTGCCATCAGTGAGTCCCGCGGGAAGTTCAATGAGCAGTTCTTC. Translation: CAISESRGKFNEQFF.

This clonotype has at least ten counts. This chain links TRBV5-1 with TRBJ2-3; D is possibly TRBD2 (5 bases). V lost 2 bases to trimming and J lost 3 bases, with 10 bases between them. The CDR3 contains 14 residues. Germline V gene lookup returns CDR1 SGHRS and CDR2 YFSETQ. Here the CDR3 reads CASSFGPGTDTQYF. The CDR3 nucleotides are TGCGCCAGCAGCTTCGGTCCGGGGACAGATACGCAGTATTTT.

The V gene is TRBV28, the J gene TRBJ1-2; D call uncertain. The CDR3 length is 12 residues. Trimming removed 6 bases from V and 5 bases from J, with 10 bases in between. Germline lookup yields CDR1 MDHEN and CDR2 SYDVKM. For the CDR3, the DNA is TGTGCCAGCAGGGACGGCTGGTATGGCTACACCTTC. Translation gives CASRDGWYGYTF.

This chain connects TRBV6-1 to TRBJ2-6, with 7 positions matching TRBD1. The CDR3 runs to 15 residues. J gave up 1 base and V 8 bases, and 5 bases lay outside the gene matches. Germline CDR1 reads MNHNS; CDR2 reads SASEGT. The CDR3 protein is CASCQTGSGANVLTF. Here the CDR3 DNA reads TGTGCCAGCTGTCAGACAGGGTCTGGGGCCAACGTCCTGACTTTC.

This chain joins TRBV6-1 and TRBJ2-5; either TRBD1 or TRBD2 may supply D (5 bases each). Trimming removed 4 bases at V and 1 base at J, with 13 bases between. The germline CDR1 and CDR2 sequences are MNHNS and SASEGT. The CDR3 covers 15 residues. CDR3 in DNA: TGTGCCAGCAGTGTTAGACCGGGACGCCAAGAGACCCAGTACTTC. Amino acids: CASSVRPGRQETQYF.

The V and J genes are TRBV5-4 and TRBJ2-7, with D unclear. CDR3 length: 14 amino acids. V was pared by 0 bases and J by 1 base, with 8 bases between. Per the germline V gene, CDR1 is SGHNT and CDR2 is YYREEE (reference sequence). DNA of the CDR3: TGTGCCAGCAGCTTGGAGGCCCAGTCCTACGAGCAGTACTTC. Its translation is CASSLEAQSYEQYF.

This clonotype was detected only a few times. This chain uses TRBV5-1 with TRBJ1-2; D gene unclear. This CDR3 has 15 amino acids. Trimming removed 0 bases at V and 8 bases at J, with 17 bases between. Looked up from germline, CDR1 is SGHRS and CDR2 is YFSETQ. The CDR3 region is CASSLVAGPGAGYTF. The DNA of the CDR3 is TGCGCCAGCAGCTTGGTCGCCGGGCCCGGCGCGGGCTACACCTTC. The full variable domain, rest sourced from reference TRBV5-1 and TRBJ1-2, is KAGVTQTPRYLIKTRGQQVTLSCSPISGHRSVSWYQQTPGQGLQFLFEYFSETQRNKGNFPGRFSGRQFSNSRSEMNVSTLELGDSALYLCASSLVAGPGAGYTFGSGTRLTVV.

The rearrangement links TRBV5-1 to TRBJ2-4; weak D call: TRBD1 (6 bases). Germline V CDR1 and CDR2: SGHRS, YFSETQ. The V and J ends lost 0 bases and 1 base respectively, with 14 bases between them. CDR3 size: 17 residues. The CDR3 loop is CASSLVSQGKAKNIQYF. The CDR3 nucleotides are TGCGCCAGCAGCTTGGTTTCACAGGGAAAGGCCAAAAACATTCAGTACTTC.

The rearrangement uses TRBV12-3 or TRBV12-4 and TRBJ2-3; the D is unclear. The V gene lost 5 bases and the J gene lost 13 bases, with 16 bases spanning the gap. This CDR3 region has 12 residues. The CDR3 bases are TGTGCCAGCAGTCCAGTGATAACTCCGAAGTATTTT. Translating gives CASSPVITPKYF.

Here the CDR3 DNA reads TGTGCCAGCAGTTTACTAGCGGGAGGCGATACGCAGTATTTT. This encodes CASSLLAGGDTQYF. The chain uses TRBV27 and TRBJ2-3; TRBD2 agrees at 11 bases. The V gene end was trimmed by 2 bases and the J gene end by 6 bases; junction bases not matched to a gene: 1. The CDR3 sequence is 14 residues long. Looked up from germline, CDR1 is MNHEY and CDR2 is SMNVEV (reference sequence).